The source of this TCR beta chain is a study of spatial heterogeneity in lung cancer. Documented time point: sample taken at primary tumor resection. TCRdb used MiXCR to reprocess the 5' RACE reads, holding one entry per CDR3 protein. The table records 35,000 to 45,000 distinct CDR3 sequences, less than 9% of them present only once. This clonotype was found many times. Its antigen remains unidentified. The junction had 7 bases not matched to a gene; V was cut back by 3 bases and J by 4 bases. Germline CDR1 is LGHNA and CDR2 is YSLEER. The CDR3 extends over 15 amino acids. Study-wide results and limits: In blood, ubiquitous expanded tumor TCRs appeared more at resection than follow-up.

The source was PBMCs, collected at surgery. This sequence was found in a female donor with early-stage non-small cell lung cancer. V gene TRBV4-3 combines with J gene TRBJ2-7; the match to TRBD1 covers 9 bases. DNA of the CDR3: TGCGCCAGCAGCCAGTACAGGGGGCAGGGTTACGAGCAGTACTTC. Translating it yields CASSQYRGQGYEQYF.